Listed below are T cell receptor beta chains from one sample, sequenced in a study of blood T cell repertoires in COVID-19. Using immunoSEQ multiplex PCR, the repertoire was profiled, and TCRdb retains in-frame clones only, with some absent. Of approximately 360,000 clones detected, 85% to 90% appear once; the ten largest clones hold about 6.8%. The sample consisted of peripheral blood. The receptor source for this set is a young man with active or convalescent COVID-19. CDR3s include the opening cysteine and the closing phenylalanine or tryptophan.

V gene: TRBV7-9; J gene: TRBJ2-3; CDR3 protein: CASNNLAGGGDTQYF
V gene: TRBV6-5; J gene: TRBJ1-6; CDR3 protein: CASKLREDNSPLHF
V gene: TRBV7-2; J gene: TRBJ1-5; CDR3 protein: CASSLVTGGNQPQHF
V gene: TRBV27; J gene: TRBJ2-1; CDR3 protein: CASSWRDLRDQIDNEQFF
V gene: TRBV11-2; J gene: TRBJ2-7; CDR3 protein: CASSLVGGPDF
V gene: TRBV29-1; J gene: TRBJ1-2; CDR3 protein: CSILDGRATYGYTF
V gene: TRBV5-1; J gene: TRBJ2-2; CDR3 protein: CASSSERGSKAGTGELFF
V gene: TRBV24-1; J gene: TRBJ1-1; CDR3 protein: CATRADSYTEAFF
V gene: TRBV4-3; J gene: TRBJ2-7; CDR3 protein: CASSQDAGSYEQYF
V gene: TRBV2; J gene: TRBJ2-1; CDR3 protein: CASSEDGLAGVWEQFF
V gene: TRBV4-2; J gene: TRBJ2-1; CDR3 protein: CASSQDQGNEQFF
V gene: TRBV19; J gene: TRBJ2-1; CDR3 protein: CASSGIRLAVYNEQFF
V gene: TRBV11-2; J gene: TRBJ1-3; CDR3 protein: CASSLGGASGTGNTIYF
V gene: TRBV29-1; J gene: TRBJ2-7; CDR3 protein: CSVTGTSGGEQYF
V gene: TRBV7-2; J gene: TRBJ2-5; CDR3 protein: CASSLDGTGQETQYF
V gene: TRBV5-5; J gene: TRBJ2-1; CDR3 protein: CASSLFLASGYNEQFF
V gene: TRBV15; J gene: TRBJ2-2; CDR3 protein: CATSRTGDAGELFF
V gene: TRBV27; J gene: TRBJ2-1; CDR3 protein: CASSLSYDRVGHNEQFF
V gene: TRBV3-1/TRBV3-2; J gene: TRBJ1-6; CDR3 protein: CASSQDGQGYSSPLHF
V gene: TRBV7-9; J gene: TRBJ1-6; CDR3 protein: CASSLSSGLNSPLHF
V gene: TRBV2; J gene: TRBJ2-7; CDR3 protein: CASSEALRRSRGEQYF
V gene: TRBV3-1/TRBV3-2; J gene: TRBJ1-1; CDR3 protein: CASSQVPGETEAFF
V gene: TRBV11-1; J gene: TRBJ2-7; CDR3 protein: CASSLAGQTYEQYF
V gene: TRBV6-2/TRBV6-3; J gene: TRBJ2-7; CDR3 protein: CASSSYFYEQYF
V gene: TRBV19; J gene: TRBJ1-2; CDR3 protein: CASSAGTGSPYGYTF
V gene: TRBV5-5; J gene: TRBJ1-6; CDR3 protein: CASSSGGLGGSPLHF
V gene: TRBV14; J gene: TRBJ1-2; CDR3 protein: CASSPVLTGGYGYTF
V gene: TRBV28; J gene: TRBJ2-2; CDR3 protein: CASSLMKIGRKNTGELFF
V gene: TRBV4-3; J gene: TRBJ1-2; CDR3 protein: CASSPDRGLDYGYTF
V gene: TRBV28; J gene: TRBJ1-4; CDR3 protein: CASSWGQGMSEKLFF
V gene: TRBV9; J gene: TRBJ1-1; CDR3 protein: CASSAAEGIYTEAFF
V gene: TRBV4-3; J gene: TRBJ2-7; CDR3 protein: CASSQTSGPPYEQYF
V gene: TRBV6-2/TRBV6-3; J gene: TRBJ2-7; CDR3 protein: CASSYWGDPYEQYF
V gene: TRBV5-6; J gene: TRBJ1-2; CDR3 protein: CASSFRGGDGYTF
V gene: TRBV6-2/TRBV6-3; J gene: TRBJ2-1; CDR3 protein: CASSLGLAGNNEQFF
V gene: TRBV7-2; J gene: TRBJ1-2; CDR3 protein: CASSLAPGNGYTF
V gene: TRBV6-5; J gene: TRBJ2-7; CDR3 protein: CASQQGRGLVQYF
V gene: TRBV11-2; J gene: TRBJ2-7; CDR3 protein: CASSRGVAGSLEQYF
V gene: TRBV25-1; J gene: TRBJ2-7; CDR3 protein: CASRHSYEQYF
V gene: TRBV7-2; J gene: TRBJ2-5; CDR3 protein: CASSLTGTGGVIQYF
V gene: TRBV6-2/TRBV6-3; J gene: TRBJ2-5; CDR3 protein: CASSSGTEVGRETQYF
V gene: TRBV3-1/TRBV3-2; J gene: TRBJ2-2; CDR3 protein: CASSLSTGAGELFF
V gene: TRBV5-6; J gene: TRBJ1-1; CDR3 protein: CASSWTVVMNTEAFF
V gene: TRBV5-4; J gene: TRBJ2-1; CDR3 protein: CASSSTSGVYNEQFF